The clone carrying this T cell receptor (beta chain) appeared a few times. What it binds is not known. One entry per CDR3 protein results from TCRdb running MiXCR on the 5' RACE reads. The profile shows some 82,000 distinct CDR3 sequences, around 13% of them singletons. Germline lookup yields CDR1 SGHVS and CDR2 FQNEAQ. The V and J ends lost 2 bases and 3 bases, in that order; junction bases with no gene match: 7. This CDR3 has 16 amino acids. This specimen comes from a study of T-cell memory formation after mild COVID-19. Study as a whole: TCR clusters largely stayed donor specific.

Notes on the study in general: Largely, contracting CD4+ clones fell within CM and EM, and contracting CD8+ clones within EMRA.

The V and J genes are TRBV7-8 and TRBJ2-1; TRBD2 aligns across 7 bases. Sequencing was done on a sample of PBMCs or a T cell subset sorted from them (not recorded which). The sequence derives from a man in his late teens or twenties who had mild COVID-19 (a few samples of this study predate the infection). Cell type and time point are not known. CDR3 bases: TGTGCCAGCAGCTTATTGCGGCGGGGGTTCTACAATGAGCAGTTCTTC. This gives the protein CASSLLRRGFYNEQFF. The variable domain in full, completed from reference TRBV7-8 and TRBJ2-1, reads GAGVSQSPRYKVAKRGQDVALRCDPISGHVSLFWYQQALGQGPEFLTYFQNEAQLDKSGLPSDRFFAERPEGSVSTLKIQRTQQEDSAVYLCASSLLRRGFYNEQFFGPGTRLTVL.